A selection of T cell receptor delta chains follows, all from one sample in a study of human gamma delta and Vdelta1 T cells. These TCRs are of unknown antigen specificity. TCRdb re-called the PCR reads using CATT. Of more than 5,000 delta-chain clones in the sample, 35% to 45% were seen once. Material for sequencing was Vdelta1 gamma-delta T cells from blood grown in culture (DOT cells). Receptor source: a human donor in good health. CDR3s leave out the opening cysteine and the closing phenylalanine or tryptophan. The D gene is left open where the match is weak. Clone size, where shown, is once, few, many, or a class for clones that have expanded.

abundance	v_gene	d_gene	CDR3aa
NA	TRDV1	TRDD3	ALGEPLGTVGGIHTDKLI
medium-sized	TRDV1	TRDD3	ALGECGVFLGDTRPDKLI
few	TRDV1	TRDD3	ALGEEYNLGDHTDKLI
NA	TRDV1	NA	ALGELESALGLGQRYTDKRI
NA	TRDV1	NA	ALGEIELPRRGPDKLI
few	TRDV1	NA	ALGASRPSPSEVPHTDKLI
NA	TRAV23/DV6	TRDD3	AANKPDWGNAAGRGAFTDKLI
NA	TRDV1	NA	ALGERPGLFLSNIKGYARGIYKLI
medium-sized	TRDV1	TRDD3	ALGEPSKDSYRRTGGKPAYTDKLI
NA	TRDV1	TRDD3	ALGESRPRGWGISYTDKLI
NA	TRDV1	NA	ALGEVPGYTDKLI
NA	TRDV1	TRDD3	ALGEPPLGILLPRLTAQLF
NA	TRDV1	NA	ALGELIAPPTTGGPTTRYTDKLI
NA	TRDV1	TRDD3	ALGEDRLGDTLGGTDKLI
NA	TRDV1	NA	ALPIPARTGKLRTDKLI
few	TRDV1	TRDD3	ALGELFPTAGGSDKLI
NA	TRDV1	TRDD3	ALGELGLYWGSTTLVADKLI
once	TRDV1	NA	ALGEPLDGAGLYPYTDKRI
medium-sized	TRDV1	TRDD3	ALGECCWGIPTDKLI